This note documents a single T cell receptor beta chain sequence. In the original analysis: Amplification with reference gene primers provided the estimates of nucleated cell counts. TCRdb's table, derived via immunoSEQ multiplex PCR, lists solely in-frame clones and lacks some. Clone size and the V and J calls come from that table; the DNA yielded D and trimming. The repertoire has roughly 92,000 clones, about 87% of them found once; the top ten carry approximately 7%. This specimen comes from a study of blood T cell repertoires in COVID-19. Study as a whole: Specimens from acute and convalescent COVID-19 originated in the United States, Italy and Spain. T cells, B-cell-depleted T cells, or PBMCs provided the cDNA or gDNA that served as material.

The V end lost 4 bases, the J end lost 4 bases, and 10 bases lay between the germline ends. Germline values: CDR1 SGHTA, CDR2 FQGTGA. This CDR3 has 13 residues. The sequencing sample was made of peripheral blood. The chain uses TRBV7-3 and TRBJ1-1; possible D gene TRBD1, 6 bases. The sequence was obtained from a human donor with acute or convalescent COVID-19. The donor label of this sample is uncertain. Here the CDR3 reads CASSSQGGTEAFF. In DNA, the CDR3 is TGTGCCAGCAGCTCCCAAGGGGGCACTGAAGCTTTCTTT.